The rows below give T cell receptor beta chains drawn from one sample of a study of graft-versus-host responses after intestinal transplantation. Sequenced by immunoSEQ multiplex PCR; TCRdb stores in-frame clones only, minus some. Of 77,000 or so clones listed, approximately 92% are singletons. This specimen consisted of PBMCs, obtained 98 days after intestinal transplantation. These receptors came from a human patient who received an intestinal transplant, so some T cells may come from the graft donor. CDR3s include the opening cysteine and the closing phenylalanine or tryptophan. A D gene is named only where the DNA matches it firmly.

>TRBV5-5|TRBJ2-3|NA
CASSLPGLYTQYF
TGTGCCAGCAGCTTACCGGGACTTTATACGCAGTATTTT
>TRBV27|TRBJ2-3|TRBD2
CASRASGSDTQYF
TGTGCCAGCAGGGCTAGCGGGTCAGATACGCAGTATTTT
>TRBV6-1|TRBJ2-7|NA
CASSPTPATEQYF
TGTGCCAGCAGCCCAACGCCTGCGACCGAGCAGTACTTC
>TRBV2|TRBJ2-2|TRBD2
CASSAGGPYTGELFF
TGTGCCAGCAGTGCGGGGGGGCCGTACACCGGGGAGCTGTTTTTT
>TRBV5-1|TRBJ2-1|TRBD2
CASSATAGVTINEQFF
TGCGCCAGCAGCGCTACAGCGGGAGTAACCATCAATGAGCAGTTCTTC
>TRBV6-5|TRBJ1-2|NA
CASSGSGYGYTF
TGTGCCAGCAGCGGGAGCGGCTATGGCTACACCTTC
>TRBV11-2|TRBJ2-1|TRBD2
CASSQRTSGVTTTYNEQFF
TGTGCCAGCAGCCAAAGAACTAGCGGAGTGACCACCACCTACAATGAGCAGTTCTTC
>TRBV7-6|TRBJ2-1|TRBD2
CASSASGTSIYNEQFF
TGTGCCAGCAGCGCTTCCGGGACTAGCATCTACAATGAGCAGTTCTTC
>TRBV5-1|TRBJ2-2|NA
CASSGQPNTGELFF
TGCGCCAGCAGCGGACAGCCGAACACCGGGGAGCTGTTTTTT
>TRBV11-3|TRBJ1-5|NA
CASSLVCSGEDQPQHF
TGTGCCAGCAGCTTAGTTTGCTCCGGGGAGGATCAGCCCCAGCATTTT
>TRBV20-1|TRBJ1-5|NA
CIIPGQPQHF
TGCATCATACCGGGTCAGCCCCAGCATTTT
>TRBV7-3|TRBJ1-1|NA
CASGVTEAFF
TGTGCCAGCGGTGTCACTGAAGCTTTCTTT
>TRBV19|TRBJ2-3|TRBD1
CASSPFQGAGLTDTQYF
TGTGCCAGTAGCCCCTTCCAGGGGGCTGGTCTCACAGATACGCAGTATTTT